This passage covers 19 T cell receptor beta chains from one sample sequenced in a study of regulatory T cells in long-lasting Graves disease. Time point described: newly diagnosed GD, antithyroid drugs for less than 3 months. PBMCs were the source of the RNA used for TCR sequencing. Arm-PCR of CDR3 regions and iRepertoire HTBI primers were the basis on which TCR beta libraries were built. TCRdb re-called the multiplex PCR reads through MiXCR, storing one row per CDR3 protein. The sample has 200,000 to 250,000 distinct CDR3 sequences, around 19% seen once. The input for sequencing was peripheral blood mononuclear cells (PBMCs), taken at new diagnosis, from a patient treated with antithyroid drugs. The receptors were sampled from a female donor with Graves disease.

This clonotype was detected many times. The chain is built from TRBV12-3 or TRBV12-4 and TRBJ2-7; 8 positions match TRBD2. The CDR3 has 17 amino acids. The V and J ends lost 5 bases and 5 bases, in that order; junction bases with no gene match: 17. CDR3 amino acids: CASSPRFRRAGGNEQYF. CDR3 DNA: TGTGCCAGCAGTCCCCGTTTTCGGCGCGCGGGAGGCAACGAGCAGTACTTC.

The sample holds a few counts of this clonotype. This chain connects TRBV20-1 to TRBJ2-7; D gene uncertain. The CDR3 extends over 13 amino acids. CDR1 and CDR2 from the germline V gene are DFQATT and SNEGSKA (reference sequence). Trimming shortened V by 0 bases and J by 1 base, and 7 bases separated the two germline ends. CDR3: CSARDISSYEQYF. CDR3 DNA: TGCAGTGCTAGAGATATTTCGTCCTACGAGCAGTACTTC.

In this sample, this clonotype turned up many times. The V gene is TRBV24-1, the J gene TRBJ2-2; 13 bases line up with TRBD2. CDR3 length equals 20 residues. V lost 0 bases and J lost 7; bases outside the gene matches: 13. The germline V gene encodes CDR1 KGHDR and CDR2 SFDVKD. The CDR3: CATSDLSSTSGRAVGGELFF. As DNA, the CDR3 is TGTGCCACCAGTGATTTGTCCTCTACTAGCGGGAGGGCCGTCGGCGGGGAGCTGTTTTTT.

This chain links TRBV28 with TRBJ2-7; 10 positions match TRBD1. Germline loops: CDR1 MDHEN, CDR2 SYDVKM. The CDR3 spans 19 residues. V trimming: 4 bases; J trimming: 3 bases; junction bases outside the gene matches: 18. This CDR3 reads CASSSPWDVSRTGGYEQYF. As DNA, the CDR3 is TGTGCCAGCAGTTCCCCGTGGGACGTTAGTCGGACAGGGGGCTACGAGCAGTACTTC.

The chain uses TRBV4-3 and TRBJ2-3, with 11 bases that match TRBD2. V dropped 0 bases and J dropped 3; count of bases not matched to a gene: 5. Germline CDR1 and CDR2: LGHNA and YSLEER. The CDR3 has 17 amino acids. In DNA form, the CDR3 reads TGCGCCAGCAGCCAAGAGGTGCGACTAGCGGGGACAGATACGCAGTATTTT. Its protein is CASSQEVRLAGTDTQYF.

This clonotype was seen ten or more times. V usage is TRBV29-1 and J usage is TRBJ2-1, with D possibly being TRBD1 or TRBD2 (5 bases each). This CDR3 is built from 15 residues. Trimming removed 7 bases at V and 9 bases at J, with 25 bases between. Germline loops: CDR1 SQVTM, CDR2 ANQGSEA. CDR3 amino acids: CSASSGTHTAGEQFF. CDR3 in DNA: TGCAGCGCCTCTTCCGGGACCCACACGGCAGGTGAGCAGTTCTTC.

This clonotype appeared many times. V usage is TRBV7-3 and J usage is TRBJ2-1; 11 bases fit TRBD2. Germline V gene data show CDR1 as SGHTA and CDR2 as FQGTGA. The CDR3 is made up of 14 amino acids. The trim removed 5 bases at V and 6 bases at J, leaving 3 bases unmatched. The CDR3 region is CASSISGRANEQFF. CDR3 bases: TGTGCCAGCAGCATTAGCGGGAGGGCCAATGAGCAGTTCTTC.

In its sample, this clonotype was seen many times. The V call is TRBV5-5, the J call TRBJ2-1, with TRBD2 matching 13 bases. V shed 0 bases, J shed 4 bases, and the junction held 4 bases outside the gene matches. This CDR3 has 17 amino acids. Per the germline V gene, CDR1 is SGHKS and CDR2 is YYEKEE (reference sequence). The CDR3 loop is CASSLARLAGGYNEQFF. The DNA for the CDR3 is TGTGCCAGCAGCTTGGCGAGACTAGCGGGAGGTTACAATGAGCAGTTCTTC.

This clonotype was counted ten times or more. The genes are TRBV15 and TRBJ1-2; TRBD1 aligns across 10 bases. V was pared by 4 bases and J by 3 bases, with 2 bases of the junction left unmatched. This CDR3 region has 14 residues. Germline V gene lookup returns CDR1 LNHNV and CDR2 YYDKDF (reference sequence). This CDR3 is CATSKGQGDYGYTF. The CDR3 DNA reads TGTGCCACCAGCAAAGGACAGGGGGACTATGGCTACACCTTC.

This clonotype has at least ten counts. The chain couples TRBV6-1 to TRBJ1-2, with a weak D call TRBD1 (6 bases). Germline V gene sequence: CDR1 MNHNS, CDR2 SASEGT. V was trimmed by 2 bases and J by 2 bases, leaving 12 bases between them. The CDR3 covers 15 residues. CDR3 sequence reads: CASSEFGQRNYGYTF. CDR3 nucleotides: TGTGCCAGCAGTGAATTTGGACAGCGAAACTATGGCTACACCTTC.

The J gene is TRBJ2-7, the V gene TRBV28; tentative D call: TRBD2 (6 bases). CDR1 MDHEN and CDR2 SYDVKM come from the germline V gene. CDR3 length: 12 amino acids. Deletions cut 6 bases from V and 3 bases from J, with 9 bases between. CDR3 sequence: CASRLSGYEQYF. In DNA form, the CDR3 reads TGTGCCAGCAGACTTAGCGGCTACGAGCAGTACTTC.

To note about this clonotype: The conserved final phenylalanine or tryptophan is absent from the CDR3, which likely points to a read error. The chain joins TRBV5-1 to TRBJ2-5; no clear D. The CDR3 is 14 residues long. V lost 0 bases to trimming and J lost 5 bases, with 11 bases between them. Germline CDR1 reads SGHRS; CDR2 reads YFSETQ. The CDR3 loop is CASSLATGWETQYL. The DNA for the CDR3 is TGCGCCAGCAGCTTGGCTACGGGTTGGGAGACCCAGTACTTG.

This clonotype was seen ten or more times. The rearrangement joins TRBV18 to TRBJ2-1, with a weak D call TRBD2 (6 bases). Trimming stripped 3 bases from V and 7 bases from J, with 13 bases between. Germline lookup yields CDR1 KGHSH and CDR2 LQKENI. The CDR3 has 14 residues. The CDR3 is CASSPTRRANEQFF. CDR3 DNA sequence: TGTGCCAGCTCACCTACCAGGAGGGCGAATGAGCAGTTCTTC.

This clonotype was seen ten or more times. This CDR3 is CASNRAVQETQYF. For the CDR3, the DNA is TGTGCCAGCAACAGGGCTGTCCAAGAGACCCAGTACTTC. The chain uses TRBV2 and TRBJ2-5, with D tentatively TRBD1 (6 bases). The CDR3 spans 13 residues. The ends were cut back, 7 bases at V and 1 base at J, with 10 bases in the middle. CDR1 is SNHLY and CDR2 is FYNNEI in the germline V gene.

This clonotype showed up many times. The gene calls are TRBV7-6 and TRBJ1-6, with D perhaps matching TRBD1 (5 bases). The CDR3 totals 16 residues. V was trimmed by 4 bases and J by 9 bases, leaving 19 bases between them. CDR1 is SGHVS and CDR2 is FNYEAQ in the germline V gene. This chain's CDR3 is CASSSGRGPITSPLHF. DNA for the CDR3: TGTGCCAGCAGCTCCGGACGGGGCCCGATCACTTCACCCCTCCACTTT.

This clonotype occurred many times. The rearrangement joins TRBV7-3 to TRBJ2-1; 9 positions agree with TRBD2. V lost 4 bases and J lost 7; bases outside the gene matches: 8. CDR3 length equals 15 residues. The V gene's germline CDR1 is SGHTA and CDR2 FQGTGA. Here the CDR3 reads CASSSRAGGGNEQFF. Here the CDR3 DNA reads TGTGCCAGCAGCTCGCGGGCGGGAGGGGGTAATGAGCAGTTCTTC. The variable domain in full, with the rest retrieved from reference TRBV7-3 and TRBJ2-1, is GAGVSQTPSNKVTEKGKYVELRCDPISGHTALYWYRQSLGQGPEFLIYFQGTGAADDSGLPNDRFFAVRPEGSVSTLKIQRTERGDSAVYLCASSSRAGGGNEQFFGPGTRLTVL.

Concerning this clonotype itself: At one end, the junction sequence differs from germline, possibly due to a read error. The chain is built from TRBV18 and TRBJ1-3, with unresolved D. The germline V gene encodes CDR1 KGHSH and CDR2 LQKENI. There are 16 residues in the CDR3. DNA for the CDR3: TGTGCCAGCTCACCCACCGCCGGGGAAGGAGGAAACACCAGATATTTT. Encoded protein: CASSPTAGEGGNTRYF.

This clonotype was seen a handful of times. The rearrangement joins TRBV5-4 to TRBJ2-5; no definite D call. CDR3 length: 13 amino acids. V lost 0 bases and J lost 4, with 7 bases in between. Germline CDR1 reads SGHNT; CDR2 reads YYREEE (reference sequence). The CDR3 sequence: CASSLGTIETQYF. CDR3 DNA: TGTGCCAGCAGCTTGGGGACGATAGAGACCCAGTACTTC.

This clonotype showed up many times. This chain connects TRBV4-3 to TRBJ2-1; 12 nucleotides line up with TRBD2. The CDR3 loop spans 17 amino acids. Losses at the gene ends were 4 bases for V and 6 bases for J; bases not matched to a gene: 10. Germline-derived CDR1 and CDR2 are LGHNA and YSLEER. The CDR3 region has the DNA TGCGCCAGCAGCCTAGAGACTAGCGGGAGTAAAAGCAATGAGCAGTTCTTC. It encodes CASSLETSGSKSNEQFF.